This T cell receptor (beta chain) comes out of a study of T cell responses to AZD1222 COVID-19 vaccine. General observations from the study: Among AZD1222 vaccinees, only six or seven were seropositive at baseline. In all cases, repertoires were sampled only after the peak T cell response. With dominance at 160-218 and 743-854, vaccine-associated CD4 TCRs spanned spike. Reports say nearly half of spike-specific TCRs go after unmutated variant regions.

CDR1 is LNHDA and CDR2 is SQIVND in the germline V gene (reference sequence). The CDR3 is 13 amino acids. V was clipped by 1 base and J by 5 bases, with 9 bases between them. By share, this clone counts as medium-sized. What it recognizes is unknown. The sample has other DNA sequences that encode this CDR3 too. Assay: immunoSEQ multiplex PCR; the TCRdb copy retains only in-frame clones and omits some. The table shows 120,000 to 150,000 clones, with 89% occurring only once. The genes are TRBV19 and TRBJ2-7; D tentatively reads TRBD1 or TRBD2 (5 bases each). The sequence was collected from an adult in good health. Sequenced material: peripheral blood, taken on day 0 of AZD1222 vaccination. DNA for the CDR3: TGTGCCAGTAGTATAGGTTGGGACGACGAGCAGTACTTC. The encoded protein is CASSIGWDDEQYF.